These 26 T cell receptor beta chains originate from one sample sequenced in a study of blood T cells in healthy people across ages. Using a J-beta primer mix together with a sample-barcoded 5' primer, a second PCR was run for roughly 6 to 12 cycles. TCRdb re-called the 5' RACE reads through MiXCR, storing one row per CDR3 protein. The sample includes about 1.4 million distinct CDR3 sequences, 45% to 70% of them seen just once. The source material was blood. The receptors were gathered from a man aged 18 to 29 in good health.

This clonotype appeared a single time. The CDR3 sequence: CASSFRTGTLTEAFF. The CDR3 DNA follows: TGTGCCAGCAGTTTTAGGACAGGGACCTTGACTGAAGCTTTCTTT. V and J are TRBV12-3 or TRBV12-4 and TRBJ1-1; 8 positions agree with TRBD1. The junction had 8 bases not matched to a gene; V was cut back by 3 bases and J by 5 bases. This CDR3 spans 15 amino acids.

The genes are TRBV9 and TRBJ2-5; D is possibly TRBD2 (5 bases). Trimming removed 4 bases from V and 4 bases from J, with 20 bases in between. The CDR3 is made up of 16 amino acids. Germline CDR1 is SGDLS and CDR2 is YYNGEE. CDR3 nucleotide sequence: TGTGCCAGCAGCCGAGGAGGTATTCAAGTCCGAGAGACCCAGTACTTC. Translated, it gives CASSRGGIQVRETQYF.

V and J are TRBV20-1 and TRBJ2-5; D is tentatively TRBD1 or TRBD2 (5 bases each). There are 15 residues in the CDR3. The germline CDR1 and CDR2 sequences are DFQATT and SNEGSKA (reference sequence). Trimming stripped 3 bases from V and 5 bases from J, with 19 bases between. The CDR3: CSARRPGRRTETQYF. The CDR3 coding sequence is TGCAGTGCTAGGAGGCCGGGACGGCGTACGGAGACCCAGTACTTC.

The chain is built from TRBV14 and TRBJ1-1; 10 bases agree with TRBD1. This CDR3 has 14 amino acids. Looked up from germline, CDR1 is SGHDN and CDR2 is FVKESK. V trimming: 4 bases; J trimming: 4 bases; junction bases outside the gene matches: 3. The CDR3 bases are TGTGCCAGCAGCCGGGACAGGGGTGGCACTGAAGCTTTCTTT. Translated: CASSRDRGGTEAFF.

The chain couples TRBV15 to TRBJ2-4; D might be TRBD1 or TRBD2, each matching 6 bases. CDR3 length: 16 residues. Trimming took off 1 base at V and 6 bases at J, with 16 bases between the two ends. Germline lookup yields CDR1 LNHNV and CDR2 YYDKDF (reference sequence). The CDR3 bases are TGTGCCACCAGCAGAGTCTTAGGACGGGGGCCAAACATTCAGTACTTC. Translation gives CATSRVLGRGPNIQYF.

The genes are TRBV3-1 and TRBJ2-1, with 10 bases identical to TRBD2. The CDR3 has 17 amino acids. J gave up 2 bases and V 1 base, and 5 bases lay outside the gene matches. Germline CDR1 LGHDT, CDR2 YNNKEL (reference sequence). The chain's CDR3 is CASSQGYSGRAYNEQFF. CDR3 DNA sequence: TGTGCCAGCAGCCAAGGTTACAGCGGGAGGGCCTACAATGAGCAGTTCTTC.

This chain connects TRBV5-1 to TRBJ2-3, with D possibly matching TRBD2 (6 bases). The V end lost 4 bases, the J end lost 2 bases, and 14 bases lay between the germline ends. Germline CDR1 SGHRS, CDR2 YFSETQ. CDR3 size: 15 residues. The CDR3 region is CASSPGLDNTDTQYF. Here the CDR3 DNA reads TGCGCCAGCAGCCCGGGACTGGATAACACAGATACGCAGTATTTT.

This chain links TRBV6-1 with TRBJ2-3, with 7 bases that match TRBD2. CDR1 and CDR2 (germline): MNHNS, SASEGT. CDR3 length: 15 amino acids. V was pared by 7 bases and J by 2 bases, with 9 bases of the junction left unmatched. CDR3 protein: CASTETSQTTDTQYF. The CDR3 region has the DNA TGTGCCAGCACCGAGACTAGCCAAACCACAGATACGCAGTATTTT.

CDR3 bases: TGCGCCAGCGCGAAGGACCCGGGACTAGCGGGAGTTGAGCAGTACTTC. Its protein product is CASAKDPGLAGVEQYF. The chain recombines TRBV5-1 with TRBJ2-5; 14 bases are shared with TRBD2. This CDR3 is 16 amino acids long. J was trimmed by 11 bases and V by 7 bases; bases with no gene match: 16. Germline CDR1 is SGHRS and CDR2 is YFSETQ.

V and J are TRBV29-1 and TRBJ2-3; maybe TRBD2 (6 bases). Trimming took off 3 bases at V and 8 bases at J, with 15 bases between the two ends. CDR3 length: 13 residues. From germline, CDR1 is SQVTM and CDR2 ANQGSEA. The CDR3 sequence is CSVDGQGGGTQYF. DNA for the CDR3: TGCAGCGTTGATGGGCAGGGAGGTGGTACGCAGTATTTT.

This sequence joins TRBV5-1 and TRBJ2-7; D is ambiguous. Germline V gene lookup returns CDR1 SGHRS and CDR2 YFSETQ. Trimming left V 1 base short and J 0 bases short, with 14 bases between. This CDR3 has 16 amino acids. The CDR3 DNA follows: TGCGCCAGCAGCTTGAGTGGGCAGACCCACTCCTACGAGCAGTACTTC. Its protein is CASSLSGQTHSYEQYF.

The chain carries TRBV5-1 and TRBJ1-4, with a tentative D call TRBD1 (6 bases). Trimming took off 1 base at V and 7 bases at J, with 20 bases between the two ends. This CDR3 has 17 residues. Germline V lookup: CDR1 SGHRS, CDR2 YFSETQ. DNA for the CDR3: TGCGCCAGCAGCTTGAAGGACAGCCCTTTACGGCCTGAAAAACTGTTTTTT. It encodes CASSLKDSPLRPEKLFF.

V gene TRBV27 combines with J gene TRBJ2-4, with 8 nucleotides matching TRBD2. With V trimmed by 6 bases and J by 3 bases, 10 bases remained unmatched. CDR3 size: 16 residues. Germline loops: CDR1 MNHEY, CDR2 SMNVEV (reference sequence). CDR3 nucleotide sequence: TGTGCCAGCAGCCGCTGGGCGGGAGGAGACAAAAACATTCAGTACTTC. Its protein product is CASSRWAGGDKNIQYF.

The gene calls are TRBV4-1 and TRBJ1-1, with TRBD1 matching 7 bases. V trimming: 3 bases; J trimming: 5 bases; junction bases outside the gene matches: 9. The CDR3 totals 15 residues. Germline V gene lookup returns CDR1 MGHRA and CDR2 YSYEKL. The DNA of the CDR3 is TGCGCCAGCAGCCAGAACAGGGGTATGGGGACTGAAGCTTTCTTT. Its protein is CASSQNRGMGTEAFF.

The chain joins TRBV30 to TRBJ2-1; 11 positions match TRBD2. This CDR3 spans 16 amino acids. J lost 4 bases, V lost 3 bases, and 8 bases had no gene match. Germline V gives CDR1 GTSNPN, CDR2 SVGIG (reference sequence). CDR3 sequence reads: CAWRLLAGEGYNEQFF. CDR3 nucleotide sequence: TGTGCCTGGAGATTACTAGCGGGAGAGGGTTACAATGAGCAGTTCTTC.

The chain has TRBV4-1 and TRBJ2-4; the D call may be TRBD1 or TRBD2 (5 bases each). CDR1 MGHRA and CDR2 YSYEKL come from the germline V gene. Trimming cost V 0 bases and J 2 bases, with 14 bases left between them. The CDR3 extends over 17 amino acids. The CDR3 is CASSQDGAPDPKNIQYF. The DNA of the CDR3 is TGCGCCAGCAGCCAAGACGGGGCCCCAGACCCCAAAAACATTCAGTACTTC.

The rearrangement uses TRBV18 and TRBJ1-2; the match to TRBD1 covers 7 bases. V shed 4 bases and J 7 bases; nucleotides not matched to a gene: 6. The germline V gene encodes CDR1 KGHSH and CDR2 LQKENI. This CDR3 region has 13 residues. CDR3 protein: CASSLEQGPGYTF. CDR3 coding DNA: TGTGCCAGCTCACTCGAACAGGGGCCTGGCTACACCTTC.

The chain uses TRBV13 and TRBJ2-1; 9 bases are a match to TRBD2. V shed 1 base, J shed 9 bases, and the junction held 7 bases outside the gene matches. Looked up from germline, CDR1 is PRHDT and CDR2 is FYEKMQ (reference sequence). This CDR3 spans 15 amino acids. CDR3 sequence: CASSLVGGRAAEQFF. CDR3 sequence (DNA): TGTGCCAGCAGCTTAGTCGGCGGGAGGGCTGCTGAGCAGTTCTTC.

This chain joins TRBV5-4 and TRBJ2-7, with D possibly matching TRBD1 (6 bases). The CDR3 runs to 15 residues. Looked up from germline, CDR1 is SGHNT and CDR2 is YYREEE (reference sequence). V was cut by 2 bases and J by 2 bases, with 14 bases left in between. CDR3 loop: CASSLTGAGAYEQYF. CDR3 in DNA: TGTGCCAGCAGCTTAACTGGGGCAGGGGCCTACGAGCAGTACTTC.

This clonotype was recorded a few times. J is TRBJ2-5 and V is TRBV5-5; TRBD2 aligns across 11 bases. This CDR3 is 17 amino acids long. Trimming took 4 bases from V and 1 from J; bases not matched to a gene: 9. Germline CDR1 reads SGHKS; CDR2 reads YYEKEE (reference sequence). CDR3 coding DNA: TGTGCCAGCAGCGTGGGCTACGGGACTAGCGGCCAAGAGACCCAGTACTTC. Translating gives CASSVGYGTSGQETQYF. Combining the CDR3 with reference TRBV5-5 and TRBJ2-5 gives the whole variable domain DAGVTQSPTHLIKTRGQQVTLRCSPISGHKSVSWYQQVLGQGPQFIFQYYEKEERGRGNFPDRFSARQFPNYSSELNVNALLLGDSALYLCASSVGYGTSGQETQYFGPGTRLLVL.

This clonotype was detected only a few times. The rearrangement links TRBV7-8 to TRBJ2-5, with D uncertain. Germline loops: CDR1 SGHVS, CDR2 FQNEAQ. Trimming removed 5 bases at V and 3 bases at J, with 10 bases between. The CDR3 length is 13 residues. The CDR3 DNA sequence: TGTGCCAGCAGCGCCGAAATTAAAGAGACCCAGTACTTC. Encoded protein: CASSAEIKETQYF.

The CDR3 sequence: CSARDRGVSSYEQYF. CDR3 in DNA: TGCAGTGCTAGAGATCGAGGAGTGAGCTCCTACGAGCAGTACTTC. V gene TRBV20-1 combines with J gene TRBJ2-7; D unclear. V lost 0 bases to trimming and J lost 0 bases, with 12 bases between them. The germline gives CDR1 DFQATT, CDR2 SNEGSKA (reference sequence). The length of the CDR3 is 15 residues.

The CDR3 bases are TGCAGTGCGAGATCCGACCTACTAGCGGAAGAGACCCAGTACTTC. It encodes CSARSDLLAEETQYF. The genes are TRBV20-1 and TRBJ2-4; 8 bases align to TRBD2. The DNA end favors TRBJ2-5, so the J call may be wrong. Germline CDR1 reads DFQATT; CDR2 reads SNEGSKA (reference sequence). This CDR3 is built from 15 residues.

As DNA, the CDR3 is TGTGCCAGCAGCGTACTAGCGGGGGTCCAAGAGACCCAGTACTTC. Translating it yields CASSVLAGVQETQYF. The chain carries TRBV7-2 and TRBJ2-7; 11 nucleotides match TRBD2. With the DNA end fitting TRBJ2-5 better, the J assignment may be wrong. Germline CDR1 and CDR2: SGHTA and FQGNSA. CDR3 length: 15 residues.

This chain links TRBV19 with TRBJ2-5; the D is unclear. V was shortened by 3 bases and J by 11 bases, with 16 bases between the two germline ends. The CDR3 runs 13 residues. Germline CDR1 and CDR2: LNHDA and SQIVND (reference sequence). DNA for the CDR3: TGTGCCAGTAGTATCTCACTAAACAATGAGCAGTACTTC. As protein: CASSISLNNEQYF. Together with reference TRBV19 and TRBJ2-5, the CDR3 gives the full variable domain: DGGITQSPKYLFRKEGQNVTLSCEQNLNHDAMYWYRQDPGQGLRLIYYSQIVNDFQKGDIAEGYSVSREKKESFPLTVTSAQKNPTAFYLCASSISLNNEQYFGPGTRLLVL.

V usage is TRBV6-6 and J usage is TRBJ1-2, with D possibly matching TRBD1 (5 bases). CDR3 length equals 14 residues. Per the germline V gene, CDR1 is MNHNY and CDR2 is SVGAGI (reference sequence). The germline V and J ends were trimmed by 0 bases and 8 bases, with 13 bases remaining between them. Written as DNA, the CDR3 is TGTGCCAGCAGTTACTCCCTAGGGACGGAGGGCTACACCTTC. Its translation is CASSYSLGTEGYTF.